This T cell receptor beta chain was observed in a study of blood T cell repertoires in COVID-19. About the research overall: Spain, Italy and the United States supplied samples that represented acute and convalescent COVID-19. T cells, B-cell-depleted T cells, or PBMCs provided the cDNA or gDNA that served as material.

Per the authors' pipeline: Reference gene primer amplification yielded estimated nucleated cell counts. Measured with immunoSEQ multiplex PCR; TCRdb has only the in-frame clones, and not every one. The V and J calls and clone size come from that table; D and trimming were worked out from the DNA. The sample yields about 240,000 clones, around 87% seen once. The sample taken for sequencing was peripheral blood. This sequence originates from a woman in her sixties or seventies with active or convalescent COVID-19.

The CDR3 bases are TGTGCCAGCAGCTCCTTGCAGGGGGCGCGCAGGGGGCAGTACTTC. This gives the protein CASSSLQGARRGQYF. The chain links TRBV7-8 to TRBJ2-7, with 8 bases matching TRBD1. Looked up from germline, CDR1 is SGHVS and CDR2 is FQNEAQ. The CDR3 loop spans 15 amino acids. Trimming at V came to 4 bases and at J to 9 bases, leaving 14 bases not matched to a gene.